The 9 T cell receptor beta chains in this list originate from one sample, sequenced in a study of T cell responses to AZD1222 COVID-19 vaccine (dated by TCRdb to 2020 to 2023). This sample's time point label indicates: baseline before first vaccination. Taken with the paper, the label for treatment or condition translates to: meningococcal conjugate vaccine given as trial control. The library was built by means of the immunoSEQ multiplex PCR assay. Entries here come from immuneACCESS through TCRdb and include only in-frame sequences with V and J called. Some clones fail to appear in such tables; in the studies checked, an unresolved V gene covers under half of the shortfall, and the cause of the remainder is unknown. This sample holds approximately 200,000 clones; around 87% were observed only once. The biggest ten clones account for 2.5% to 3% of the sample. The sequencing used peripheral blood, collected on day 0 of MenACWY control vaccination. These receptors all come from an adult in good health.

This chain uses TRBV19 with TRBJ1-4; a weak D match, TRBD1 (6 bases). The CDR3 is 14 amino acids. Germline lookup yields CDR1 LNHDA and CDR2 SQIVND (reference sequence). Trimming cost V 7 bases and J 7 bases, with 16 bases left between them. The CDR3 loop is CASTGGHPSEKLFF. CDR3 nucleotide sequence: TGTGCCAGTACGGGGGGCCATCCGAGTGAAAAACTGTTTTTT.

The chain employs TRBV5-1 and TRBJ2-3; TRBD2 matches 9 bases. V gave up 0 bases and J gave up 14 bases; unmatched junction bases: 13. The CDR3 is 15 amino acids. Germline V gene lookup returns CDR1 SGHRS and CDR2 YFSETQ. CDR3 sequence reads: CASSLARASGGRGYF. Written as DNA, the CDR3 is TGCGCCAGCAGCTTGGCGAGGGCGAGCGGGGGGCGCGGGTATTTT.

The rearrangement links TRBV7-6 to TRBJ2-1; TRBD2 agrees at 11 bases. Germline CDR1 is SGHVS and CDR2 is FNYEAQ. The CDR3 extends over 16 amino acids. The trim removed 5 bases at V and 7 bases at J, leaving 10 bases unmatched. CDR3 in amino acids: CASSALLAGVKNEQFF. The CDR3, as DNA: TGTGCCAGCAGCGCCCTACTAGCGGGAGTGAAGAATGAGCAGTTCTTC.

This chain uses TRBV4-3 with TRBJ2-3, with TRBD2 as a possible D gene (7 bases). The CDR3 totals 16 residues. CDR1 and CDR2 (germline): LGHNA, YSLEER. The germline V and J ends were trimmed by 2 bases and 3 bases, with 15 bases remaining between them. Here the CDR3 DNA reads TGCGCCAGCAGCCAAAATTACGGGGGGCCTACAGATACGCAGTATTTT. This sequence encodes CASSQNYGGPTDTQYF.

This sequence joins TRBV6-4 and TRBJ2-1; possibly TRBD2 for D (5 bases). The CDR3 runs 15 residues. Trimming removed 0 bases at V and 8 bases at J, with 14 bases between. Germline V gene lookup returns CDR1 MRHNA and CDR2 SNTAGT. The CDR3, as DNA: TGTGCCAGCAGTGACTCGATGGCTAGCCCTCATGAGCAGTTCTTC. Translating gives CASSDSMASPHEQFF.

This rearrangement joins TRBV5-1 to TRBJ2-7; perhaps TRBD1 as D (6 bases). V was clipped by 4 bases and J by 0 bases, with 11 bases between them. The CDR3 is 14 amino acids. CDR1 and CDR2 (germline): SGHRS, YFSETQ. CDR3 sequence: CASSPRQASYEQYF. The CDR3 nucleotides read TGCGCCAGCAGCCCTCGACAGGCCTCCTACGAGCAGTACTTC.

CDR3 in DNA: TGCGCCAGCAGCTTGGACGGGGAGCTGTTTTTT. Translation: CASSLDGELFF. The chain recombines TRBV5-1 with TRBJ2-2; D is undetermined. The germline V gene encodes CDR1 SGHRS and CDR2 YFSETQ. The V gene lost 0 bases and the J gene lost 7 bases, with 1 base spanning the gap. This CDR3 has 11 residues.

The genes are TRBV7-9 and TRBJ1-1, with 7 bases lining up with TRBD1. Looked up from germline, CDR1 is SEHNR and CDR2 is FQNEAQ (reference sequence). The V gene end was trimmed by 5 bases and the J gene end by 6 bases; junction bases not matched to a gene: 12. CDR3 size: 15 residues. The CDR3 DNA reads TGTGCCAGCAGCGAATGGGGCAGGGGGTTTTCTGAAGCTTTCTTT. Residues: CASSEWGRGFSEAFF.

The chain combines TRBV6-5 with TRBJ2-7, with D perhaps TRBD2 (6 bases). Germline V gene lookup returns CDR1 MNHEY and CDR2 SVGAGI. Trimming left V 0 bases short and J 6 bases short, with 18 bases between. The CDR3 has 16 amino acids. The CDR3 DNA follows: TGTGCCAGCAGTTACTCCAAGTATGCGCGGGGCTCCGAGCAGTACTTC. Translating gives CASSYSKYARGSEQYF.